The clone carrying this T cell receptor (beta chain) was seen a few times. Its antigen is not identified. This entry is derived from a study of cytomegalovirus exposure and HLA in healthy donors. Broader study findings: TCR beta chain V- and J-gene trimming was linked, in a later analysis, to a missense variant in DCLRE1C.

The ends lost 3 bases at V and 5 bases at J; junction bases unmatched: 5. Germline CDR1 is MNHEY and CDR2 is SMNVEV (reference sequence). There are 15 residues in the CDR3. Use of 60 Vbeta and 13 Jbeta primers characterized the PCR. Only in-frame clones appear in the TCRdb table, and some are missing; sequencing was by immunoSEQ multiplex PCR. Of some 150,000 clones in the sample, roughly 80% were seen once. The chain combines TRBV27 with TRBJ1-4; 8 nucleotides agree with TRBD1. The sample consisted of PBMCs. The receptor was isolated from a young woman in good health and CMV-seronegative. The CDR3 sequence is CASSFLRTGNEKLFF. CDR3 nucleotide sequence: TGTGCCAGCAGTTTCCTTCGGACAGGGAATGAAAAACTGTTTTTT.